This T cell receptor beta chain was captured in a study of technical replicates of blood from a few donors. Germline CDR1 SGHNT, CDR2 YENEEA. The CDR3 consists of 11 residues. V was pared by 5 bases and J by 12 bases, with 11 bases between. This clone was seen just once. Measured with immunoSEQ multiplex PCR; TCRdb has only the in-frame clones, and not every one. The sample records tens of thousands of clones, roughly 90% being singletons. This sequence originates from a human donor in good health. Some clones in this sample may be carry-over from other donors' samples. Sequencing used PBMCs. The chain joins TRBV11-3 to TRBJ2-1; perhaps TRBD2 as D (5 bases). In nucleotides, the CDR3 is TGTGCCAGCAGCCTGGAGGAAGTGCAGTTCTTC. Its translation: CASSLEEVQFF.